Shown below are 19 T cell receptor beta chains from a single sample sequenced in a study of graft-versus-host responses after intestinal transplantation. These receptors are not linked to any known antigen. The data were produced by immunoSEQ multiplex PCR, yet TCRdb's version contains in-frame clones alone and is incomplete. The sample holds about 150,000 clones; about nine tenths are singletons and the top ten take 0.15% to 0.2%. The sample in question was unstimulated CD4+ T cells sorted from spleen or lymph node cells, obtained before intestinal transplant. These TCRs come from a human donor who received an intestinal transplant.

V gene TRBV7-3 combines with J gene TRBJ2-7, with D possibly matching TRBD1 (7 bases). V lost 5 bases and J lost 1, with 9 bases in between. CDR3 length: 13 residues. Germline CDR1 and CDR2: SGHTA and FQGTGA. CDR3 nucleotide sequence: TGTGCCAGCAGCCAGGGGGGTTCCTACGAGCAGTACTTC. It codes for CASSQGGSYEQYF.

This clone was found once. CDR3 residues: CASSQDLRGRNTGELFF. For the CDR3, the DNA is TGTGCCAGCAGCCAAGATCTTAGGGGGAGAAACACCGGGGAGCTGTTTTTT. The chain joins TRBV4-2 to TRBJ2-2, with D possibly being TRBD1 (6 bases). Trimming pared 0 bases from V and 2 bases from J, leaving 13 bases between. Per germline, CDR1 LGHNA and CDR2 YNFKEQ. The CDR3 contains 17 residues.

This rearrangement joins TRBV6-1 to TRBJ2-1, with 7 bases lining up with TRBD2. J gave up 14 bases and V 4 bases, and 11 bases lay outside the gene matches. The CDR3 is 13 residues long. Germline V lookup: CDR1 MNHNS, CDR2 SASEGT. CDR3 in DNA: TGTGCCAGCAGTGTCCCGGGACTACCTGTGGAGTTCTTC. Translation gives CASSVPGLPVEFF.

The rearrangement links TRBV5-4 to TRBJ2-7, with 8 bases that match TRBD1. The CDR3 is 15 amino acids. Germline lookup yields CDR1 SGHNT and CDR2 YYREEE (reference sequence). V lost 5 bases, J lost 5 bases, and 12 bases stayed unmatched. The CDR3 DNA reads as TGTGCCAGCAGTCGTAAATCGGGACAGGTCAACGAGCAGTACTTC. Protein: CASSRKSGQVNEQYF.

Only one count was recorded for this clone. The CDR3 coding sequence is TGTGCCACCAGCAGAGATGTAGCGGGAGTGGAGACCCAGTACTTC. It is translated as CATSRDVAGVETQYF. V and J are TRBV15 and TRBJ2-5, with TRBD2 matching 9 bases. The CDR3 runs to 15 residues. After removal of 0 bases from V and 5 bases from J, the junction contained 4 bases not matched to a gene. Germline V gene data show CDR1 as LNHNV and CDR2 as YYDKDF (reference sequence).

CDR3 nucleotide sequence: TGTGCCAGCAGTGATGGACCCAATCAGCCCCAGCATTTT. Its translation is CASSDGPNQPQHF. V is TRBV2 and J is TRBJ1-5; D gene uncertain. The CDR3 contains 13 residues. Germline V gene sequence: CDR1 SNHLY, CDR2 FYNNEI. Trimming left V 3 bases short and J 3 bases short, with 6 bases between.

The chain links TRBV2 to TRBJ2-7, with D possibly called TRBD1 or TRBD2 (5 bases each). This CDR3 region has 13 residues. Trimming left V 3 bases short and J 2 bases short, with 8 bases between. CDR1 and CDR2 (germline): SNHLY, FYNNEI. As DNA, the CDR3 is TGTGCCAGCAGTGACCGGGGCACCTACGAGCAGTACTTC. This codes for CASSDRGTYEQYF. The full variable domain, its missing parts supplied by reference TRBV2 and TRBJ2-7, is EPEVTQTPSHQVTQMGQEVILRCVPISNHLYFYWYRQILGQKVEFLVSFYNNEISEKSEIFDDQFSVERPDGSNFTLKIRSTKLEDSAMYFCASSDRGTYEQYFGPGTRLTVT.

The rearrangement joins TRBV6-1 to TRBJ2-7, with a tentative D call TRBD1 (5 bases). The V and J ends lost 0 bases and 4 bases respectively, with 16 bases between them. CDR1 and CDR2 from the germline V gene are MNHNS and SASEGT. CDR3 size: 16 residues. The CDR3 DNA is TGTGCCAGCAGTGAAGCTAGTGGCAGGGCGGTGTACGAGCAGTACTTC. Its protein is CASSEASGRAVYEQYF.

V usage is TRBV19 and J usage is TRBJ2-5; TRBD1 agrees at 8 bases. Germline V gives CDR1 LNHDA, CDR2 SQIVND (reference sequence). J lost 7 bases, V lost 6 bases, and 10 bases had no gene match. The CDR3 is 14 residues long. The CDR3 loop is CASSPVGTGGTQYF. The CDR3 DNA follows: TGTGCCAGTAGCCCCGTGGGGACAGGTGGGACCCAGTACTTC. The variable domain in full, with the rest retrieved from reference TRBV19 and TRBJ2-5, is DGGITQSPKYLFRKEGQNVTLSCEQNLNHDAMYWYRQDPGQGLRLIYYSQIVNDFQKGDIAEGYSVSREKKESFPLTVTSAQKNPTAFYLCASSPVGTGGTQYFGPGTRLLVL.

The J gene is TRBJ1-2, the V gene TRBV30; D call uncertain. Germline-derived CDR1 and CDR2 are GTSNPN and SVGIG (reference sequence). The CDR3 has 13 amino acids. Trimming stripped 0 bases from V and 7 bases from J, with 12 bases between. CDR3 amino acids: CAWSVLAGSGYTF. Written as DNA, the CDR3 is TGTGCCTGGAGTGTACTGGCTGGGAGTGGCTACACCTTC.

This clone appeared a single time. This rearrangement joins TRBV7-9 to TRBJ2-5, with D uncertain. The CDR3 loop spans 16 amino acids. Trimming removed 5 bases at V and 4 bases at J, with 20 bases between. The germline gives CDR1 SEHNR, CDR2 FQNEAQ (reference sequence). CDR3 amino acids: CASSLGGQEGIETQYF. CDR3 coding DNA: TGTGCCAGCAGCCTCGGTGGTCAGGAAGGTATAGAGACCCAGTACTTC.

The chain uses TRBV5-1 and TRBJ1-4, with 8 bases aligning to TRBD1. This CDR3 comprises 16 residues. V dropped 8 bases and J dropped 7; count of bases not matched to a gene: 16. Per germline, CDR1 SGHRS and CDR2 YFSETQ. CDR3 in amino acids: CASKINSGTGGEKLFF. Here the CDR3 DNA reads TGCGCCAGTAAGATAAATTCCGGGACAGGCGGTGAAAAACTGTTTTTT.

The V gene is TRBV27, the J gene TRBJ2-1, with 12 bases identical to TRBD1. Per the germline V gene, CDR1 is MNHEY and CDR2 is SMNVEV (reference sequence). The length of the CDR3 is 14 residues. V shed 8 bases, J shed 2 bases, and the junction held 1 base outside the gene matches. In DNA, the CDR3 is TGTGCCAGCGGGGACAGGGGGCCCTACAATGAGCAGTTCTTC. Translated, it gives CASGDRGPYNEQFF.

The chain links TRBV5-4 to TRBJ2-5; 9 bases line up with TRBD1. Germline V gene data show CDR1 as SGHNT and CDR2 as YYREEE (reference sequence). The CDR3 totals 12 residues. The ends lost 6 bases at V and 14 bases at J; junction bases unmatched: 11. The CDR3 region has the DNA TGTGCCAGCAACACCCCGGGACAGGGTGAATACTTC. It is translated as CASNTPGQGEYF. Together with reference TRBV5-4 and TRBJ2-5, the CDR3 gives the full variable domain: ETGVTQSPTHLIKTRGQQVTLRCSSQSGHNTVSWYQQALGQGPQFIFQYYREEENGRGNFPPRFSGLQFPNYSSELNVNALELDDSALYLCASNTPGQGEYFGPGTRLLVL.

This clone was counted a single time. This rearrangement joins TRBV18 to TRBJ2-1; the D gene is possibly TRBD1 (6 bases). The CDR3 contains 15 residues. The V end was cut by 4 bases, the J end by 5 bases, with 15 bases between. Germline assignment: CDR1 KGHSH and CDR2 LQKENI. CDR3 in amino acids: CASSRTPPGDNEQFF. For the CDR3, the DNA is TGTGCCAGCTCACGGACCCCGCCAGGGGACAATGAGCAGTTCTTC.

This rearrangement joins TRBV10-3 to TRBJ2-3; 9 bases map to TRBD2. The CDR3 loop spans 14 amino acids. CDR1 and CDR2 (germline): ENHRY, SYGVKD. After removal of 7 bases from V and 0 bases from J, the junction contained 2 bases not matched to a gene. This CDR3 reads CAITSGTSTDTQYF. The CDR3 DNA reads TGTGCCATCACTAGCGGGACTAGCACAGATACGCAGTATTTT.

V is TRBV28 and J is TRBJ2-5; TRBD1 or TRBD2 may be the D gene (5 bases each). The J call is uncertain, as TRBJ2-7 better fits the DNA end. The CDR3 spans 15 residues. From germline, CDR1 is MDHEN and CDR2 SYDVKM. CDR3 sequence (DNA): TGTGCCAGCAGGCGCAGACCGGGACGGACGTACGAGCAGTACTTC. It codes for CASRRRPGRTYEQYF.

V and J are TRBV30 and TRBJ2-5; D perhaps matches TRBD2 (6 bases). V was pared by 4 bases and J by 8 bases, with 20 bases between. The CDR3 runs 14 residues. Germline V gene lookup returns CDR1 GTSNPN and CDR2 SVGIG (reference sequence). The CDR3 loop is CAWNTGSEGGTQYF. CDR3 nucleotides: TGTGCCTGGAATACGGGCTCTGAGGGAGGTACCCAGTACTTC.

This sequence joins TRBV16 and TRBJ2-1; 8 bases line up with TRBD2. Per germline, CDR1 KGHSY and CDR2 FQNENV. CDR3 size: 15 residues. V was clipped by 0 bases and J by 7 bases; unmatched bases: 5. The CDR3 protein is CASSQSRGRFNEQFF. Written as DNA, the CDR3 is TGTGCCAGCAGCCAATCTCGCGGGAGGTTTAATGAGCAGTTCTTC.